This TCR beta chain is drawn from a study of CD4 T cells in relation to SARS-CoV-2 and coronaviruses. General study points: Compared with monoreactive clones, crossreactive clones showed significantly weaker SARS-CoV-2 expansion.

Repertoires were generated with immunoSEQ multiplex PCR, while TCRdb's copy carries only in-frame clones and drops some. The table shows 41,000 or so clones, with approximately 81% occurring only once. CD4 enrichment then naive enrichment separated naive from memory CD4+ cells. The germline V gene encodes CDR1 KGHSH and CDR2 LQKENI. The CDR3 length is 14 residues. Trimming removed 5 bases from V and 1 base from J, with 9 bases in between. A word on this clone: Antigen unknown.

The sequence came from an adult with COVID-19. Sequencing input: naive CD4+ T cells from PBMCs, cultured in vitro. As for subset: naive CD4+ T cells isolated by negative enrichment. V is TRBV18 and J is TRBJ2-1, with D perhaps TRBD1 (6 bases). Written as DNA, the CDR3 is TGTGCCAGCTCAGAAGACAGGTCCTACAATGAGCAGTTCTTC. It codes for CASSEDRSYNEQFF.